These 31 T cell receptor beta chains were sequenced from one sample in a study of cytomegalovirus exposure and HLA in healthy donors. PCR amplification relied on 60 Vbeta primers (plus 13 Jbeta primers). The data were produced by immunoSEQ multiplex PCR, yet TCRdb's version contains in-frame clones alone and is incomplete. This sample carries some 100,000 clones, 73% of them seen once, and the ten largest clones take roughly 8%. Sequencing was performed on PBMCs. These receptors all come from a man aged 40-55 years in good health and CMV-seronegative.

V is TRBV29-1 and J is TRBJ1-1; TRBD1 matches at 9 bases. The CDR3 length is 13 residues. After removal of 7 bases from V and 7 bases from J, the junction contained 10 bases not matched to a gene. Germline loops: CDR1 SQVTM, CDR2 ANQGSEA. CDR3: CSATKQGAGEAFF. The DNA for the CDR3 is TGCAGCGCGACTAAACAGGGGGCCGGTGAAGCTTTCTTT. Variable domain in full (rest from reference TRBV29-1 and TRBJ1-1): SAVISQKPSRDICQRGTSLTIQCQVDSQVTMMFWYRQQPGQSLTLIATANQGSEATYESGFVIDKFPISRPNLTFSTLTVSNMSPEDSSIYLCSATKQGAGEAFFGQGTRLTVV.

The chain uses TRBV12-5 and TRBJ2-2, with 9 bases that match TRBD1. Germline CDR1 reads LGHNT; CDR2 reads FRNRAP. Trimming removed 1 base from V and 6 bases from J; junction bases left unmatched: 3. The length of the CDR3 is 15 residues. The CDR3 spells CASGLGQGVPGELFF. DNA of the CDR3: TGTGCTAGTGGTTTGGGACAGGGGGTTCCCGGGGAGCTGTTTTTT. Complete variable domain (other parts from reference TRBV12-5 and TRBJ2-2): DARVTQTPRHKVTEMGQEVTMRCQPILGHNTVFWYRQTMMQGLELLAYFRNRAPLDDSGMPKDRFSAEMPDATLATLKIQPSEPRDSAVYFCASGLGQGVPGELFFGEGSRLTVL.

On this clone: The junction and the germline gene differ at one end; a read error may be behind it. The genes are TRBV30 and TRBJ1-6, with D perhaps matching TRBD1 (5 bases). From germline, CDR1 is GTSNPN and CDR2 SVGIG (reference sequence). The CDR3 is made up of 13 amino acids. CDR3 DNA sequence: TGTGCCTGGAGTGCTTCAGGGAATTCACCCCCCCACTTT. Translating gives CAWSASGNSPPHF.

The chain recombines TRBV19 with TRBJ1-5; TRBD1 matches at 7 bases. Germline-derived CDR1 and CDR2 are LNHDA and SQIVND (reference sequence). This CDR3 comprises 16 residues. Germline trimming cut 6 bases from V and 3 bases from J; bases unmatched to any gene: 11. This CDR3 is CASSVTGASDNQPQHF. CDR3 coding DNA: TGTGCCAGTAGCGTTACAGGGGCCTCTGACAATCAGCCCCAGCATTTT.

With regard to this clone: The sample contains more than one DNA sequence encoding this CDR3. The chain recombines TRBV4-2 with TRBJ2-7; D is perhaps TRBD2 (6 bases). With 1 base removed from V and 0 bases from J, the gap between germline ends came to 16 bases. CDR1 and CDR2 (germline): LGHNA, YNFKEQ. The length of the CDR3 is 17 residues. The CDR3 sequence is CASSQVGGGSLSYEQYF. In DNA, the CDR3 is TGTGCCAGCAGCCAAGTGGGAGGTGGGAGTCTCTCCTACGAGCAGTACTTC.

The rearrangement uses TRBV15 and TRBJ1-4, with D perhaps matching TRBD1 (5 bases). This CDR3 spans 15 amino acids. Trimming left V 0 bases short and J 7 bases short, with 12 bases between. Germline CDR1 reads LNHNV; CDR2 reads YYDKDF (reference sequence). CDR3 in amino acids: CATSRDGGAREKLFF. In DNA, the CDR3 is TGTGCCACCAGCAGAGATGGAGGGGCGCGTGAAAAACTGTTTTTT.

This clone was picked up many times. CDR3 coding DNA: TGCGCCAGCAGCCGAGAGGGGACAGGGAAGGGGGAAAAACTGTTTTTT. Translated, it gives CASSREGTGKGEKLFF. The V call is TRBV4-3, the J call TRBJ1-4; 9 nucleotides line up with TRBD1. The CDR3 totals 16 residues. The germline gives CDR1 LGHNA, CDR2 YSLEER. With 4 bases clipped from V and 8 bases from J, the junction kept 11 bases outside the gene matches.

This chain links TRBV27 with TRBJ1-5; TRBD1 agrees at 8 bases. The junction had 5 bases not matched to a gene; V was cut back by 0 bases and J by 7 bases. This CDR3 is 15 amino acids long. Germline CDR1 reads MNHEY; CDR2 reads SMNVEV (reference sequence). The CDR3 sequence is CASSLSRTGLQPQHF. The CDR3 bases are TGTGCCAGCAGTTTATCCCGGACAGGGCTCCAGCCCCAGCATTTT.

The V call is TRBV19, the J call TRBJ1-3; the D is unclear. Germline values: CDR1 LNHDA, CDR2 SQIVND (reference sequence). This CDR3 contains 14 residues. Trimming took 4 bases from V and 0 from J, leaving 7 bases between them. The CDR3 DNA follows: TGTGCCAGTAGTAGTCGGTCCTCTGGAAACACCATATATTTT. It yields the protein CASSSRSSGNTIYF.

The V call is TRBV5-6, the J call TRBJ2-1, with 11 positions matching TRBD1. Per the germline V gene, CDR1 is SGHDT and CDR2 is YYEEEE. After removal of 3 bases from V and 10 bases from J, the junction contained 6 bases not matched to a gene. CDR3 length equals 14 residues. The CDR3 DNA follows: TGTGCCAGCAGCTGGCGGACAGGGGGCGGCGAGCAGTTCTTC. Translation: CASSWRTGGGEQFF.

The chain combines TRBV6-4 with TRBJ2-7; 11 nucleotides line up with TRBD2. V was clipped by 3 bases and J by 0 bases; unmatched bases: 1. In germline, CDR1 is MRHNA, CDR2 SNTAGT. This CDR3 comprises 15 residues. This CDR3 is CASSETSGSSYEQYF. CDR3 coding DNA: TGTGCCAGCAGTGAAACTAGCGGGAGCTCCTACGAGCAGTACTTC.

The chain combines TRBV5-7 with TRBJ2-7, with 7 bases fitting TRBD1. TRBV5-7 is assigned to the ORF class and has an uncertain function. This CDR3 comprises 15 residues. V shed 4 bases and J 1 base; nucleotides not matched to a gene: 8. The CDR3 bases are TGTGCCAGCAGCCCCCGGGACAGATATTCCTACGAGCAGTACTTC. This gives the protein CASSPRDRYSYEQYF.

The chain uses TRBV4-1 and TRBJ2-5; maybe TRBD2 (6 bases). V shed 0 bases and J shed 4 bases, with 21 bases lying between them. CDR3 length: 18 residues. CDR1 and CDR2 from the germline V gene are MGHRA and YSYEKL. The CDR3 here is CASSQDLGAGRRGETQYF. Here the CDR3 DNA reads TGCGCCAGCAGCCAAGATCTAGGGGCAGGGCGGAGGGGAGAGACCCAGTACTTC.

The chain is built from TRBV7-2 and TRBJ1-4; D is unresolved. The germline V gene has CDR1 SGHTA and CDR2 FQGNSA. V dropped 2 bases and J dropped 0 bases, with 10 bases sitting between them. The CDR3 is 16 amino acids. The CDR3 spells CASSLYGVATNEKLFF. The CDR3 coding sequence is TGTGCCAGCAGCTTATACGGAGTTGCAACTAATGAAAAACTGTTTTTT.

This clone was counted once. This chain links TRBV30 with TRBJ1-5; D is undetermined. CDR3 length: 15 amino acids. Germline V gene lookup returns CDR1 GTSNPN and CDR2 SVGIG (reference sequence). Deletions cut 1 base from V and 4 bases from J, with 14 bases between. The CDR3 region is CAWSDRGLLNQPQHF. CDR3 nucleotides: TGTGCCTGGAGTGATCGAGGACTACTTAATCAGCCCCAGCATTTT.

The genes are TRBV7-9 and TRBJ2-2; D possibly corresponds to TRBD1 (5 bases). The CDR3 loop spans 14 amino acids. The germline V gene encodes CDR1 SEHNR and CDR2 FQNEAQ (reference sequence). With 0 bases removed from V and 3 bases from J, the gap between germline ends came to 5 bases. CDR3 nucleotides: TGTGCCAGCAGCTTAGCCAGGGACACCGGGGAGCTGTTTTTT. The encoded protein is CASSLARDTGELFF.

J is TRBJ2-7 and V is TRBV11-2, with 15 bases that match TRBD2. With V trimmed by 5 bases and J by 3 bases, 8 bases remained unmatched. Germline V CDR1 and CDR2: SGHAT, FQNNGV. The CDR3 is 17 amino acids. The CDR3 here is CASSKGLAGGGGYEQYF. DNA for the CDR3: TGTGCCAGCAGCAAGGGACTAGCGGGGGGCGGGGGCTACGAGCAGTACTTC.

V is TRBV5-1 and J is TRBJ2-1; 8 bases align to TRBD2. The V and J ends lost 0 bases and 7 bases, in that order; junction bases with no gene match: 9. Germline-derived CDR1 and CDR2 are SGHRS and YFSETQ. This CDR3 comprises 16 residues. The CDR3 spells CASSLAAGALGNEQFF. The CDR3 DNA reads TGCGCCAGCAGCTTGGCAGCGGGGGCCCTGGGGAATGAGCAGTTCTTC. Complete variable domain (other parts from reference TRBV5-1 and TRBJ2-1): KAGVTQTPRYLIKTRGQQVTLSCSPISGHRSVSWYQQTPGQGLQFLFEYFSETQRNKGNFPGRFSGRQFSNSRSEMNVSTLELGDSALYLCASSLAAGALGNEQFFGPGTRLTVL.

The J gene is TRBJ1-1, the V gene TRBV7-9; tentatively, D is TRBD1 (5 bases). V dropped 5 bases and J dropped 0 bases, with 16 bases sitting between them. Germline CDR1 and CDR2: SEHNR and FQNEAQ (reference sequence). This CDR3 spans 16 amino acids. The CDR3 protein is CASSPIPTELNTEAFF. CDR3 coding DNA: TGTGCCAGCAGCCCAATCCCGACAGAACTGAACACTGAAGCTTTCTTT. Full variable domain (missing parts from reference TRBV7-9 and TRBJ1-1): DTGVSQNPRHKITKRGQNVTFRCDPISEHNRLYWYRQTLGQGPEFLTYFQNEAQLEKSRLLSDRFSAERPKGSFSTLEIQRTEQGDSAMYLCASSPIPTELNTEAFFGQGTRLTVV.

The DNA for the CDR3 is TGTGCCAGCAGCCAAGATTGGAGAGGAGATCAGCCCCAGCATTTT. Translating gives CASSQDWRGDQPQHF. This sequence joins TRBV4-2 and TRBJ1-5, with D hard to call. The CDR3 is 15 amino acids. V dropped 0 bases and J dropped 5 bases, with 11 bases sitting between them. CDR1 is LGHNA, CDR2 YNFKEQ, per germline.

The rearrangement links TRBV27 to TRBJ1-2; a possible D gene is TRBD1 (5 bases). CDR1 MNHEY and CDR2 SMNVEV come from the germline V gene (reference sequence). This CDR3 is 13 amino acids long. Trimming cost V 5 bases and J 8 bases, with 15 bases left between them. For the CDR3, the DNA is TGTGCCAGCAGTCCTGCGAAGCGGGGGGGCTACACCTTC. Protein sequence: CASSPAKRGGYTF.

The rearrangement joins TRBV19 to TRBJ1-1; D gene unclear. CDR3 size: 12 residues. The V and J ends lost 4 bases and 1 base respectively, with 4 bases between them. Germline-derived CDR1 and CDR2 are LNHDA and SQIVND (reference sequence). The CDR3 protein is CASSRGNTEAFF. The CDR3 DNA reads as TGTGCCAGTAGTAGAGGGAACACTGAAGCTTTCTTT.

The V call is TRBV18, the J call TRBJ1-5; unclear D gene. Trimming shortened V by 6 bases and J by 2 bases, and 14 bases separated the two germline ends. This CDR3 has 15 amino acids. Germline V gene lookup returns CDR1 KGHSH and CDR2 LQKENI. The CDR3 sequence: CASSLSGEGNQPQHF. The CDR3, as DNA: TGTGCCAGCTCGCTCTCCGGGGAAGGCAATCAGCCCCAGCATTTT.

The genes are TRBV5-4 and TRBJ2-1; 8 positions agree with TRBD2. Germline values: CDR1 SGHNT, CDR2 YYREEE (reference sequence). The CDR3 runs to 16 residues. J lost 8 bases, V lost 0 bases, and 10 bases had no gene match. CDR3 sequence: CASSLGGRGGLHEQFF. The CDR3 DNA follows: TGTGCCAGCAGCTTGGGGGGACGGGGGGGACTACATGAGCAGTTCTTC.

This clone showed up just once. The rearrangement links TRBV5-6 to TRBJ1-2; TRBD1 matches at 7 bases. This CDR3 is 14 amino acids long. V lost 2 bases and J lost 7; bases outside the gene matches: 8. Per the germline V gene, CDR1 is SGHDT and CDR2 is YYEEEE. The CDR3 region has the DNA TGTGCCAGCAGCTTCACAGGGGAGGAAAGTGGCTACACCTTC. Its translation: CASSFTGEESGYTF. Complete variable domain (other parts from reference TRBV5-6 and TRBJ1-2): DAGVTQSPTHLIKTRGQQVTLRCSPKSGHDTVSWYQQALGQGPQFIFQYYEEEERQRGNFPDRFSGHQFPNYSSELNVNALLLGDSALYLCASSFTGEESGYTFGSGTRLTVV.

The chain is built from TRBV19 and TRBJ2-3; 9 bases fit TRBD1. Per germline, CDR1 LNHDA and CDR2 SQIVND (reference sequence). J gave up 6 bases and V 9 bases, and 7 bases lay outside the gene matches. CDR3 length: 13 amino acids. DNA for the CDR3: TGTGCCAGCCGAGGGACAGGGATGGATACGCAGTATTTT. It translates to CASRGTGMDTQYF.

This chain uses TRBV6-5 with TRBJ1-1; D perhaps matches TRBD1 (5 bases). The germline V and J ends were trimmed by 2 bases and 2 bases, with 9 bases remaining between them. From germline, CDR1 is MNHEY and CDR2 SVGAGI. The CDR3 sequence is 14 residues long. CDR3 in amino acids: CASSYRTLNTEAFF. The CDR3 coding sequence is TGTGCCAGCAGTTACCGGACACTTAACACTGAAGCTTTCTTT.

This clone was observed a few times. This sequence joins TRBV6-1 and TRBJ1-2; perhaps TRBD1 as D (6 bases). V shed 6 bases and J shed 4 bases, with 18 bases lying between them. This CDR3 region has 15 residues. The germline gives CDR1 MNHNS, CDR2 SASEGT. The CDR3 DNA is TGTGCCAGCAGGCAGGGGACCGTTGGGGTCTATGGCTACACCTTC. It specifies CASRQGTVGVYGYTF.

This chain links TRBV18 with TRBJ2-1; 7 nucleotides align to TRBD1. The V gene end was trimmed by 3 bases and the J gene end by 6 bases; junction bases not matched to a gene: 20. The CDR3 is 19 residues long. The germline CDR1 and CDR2 sequences are KGHSH and LQKENI. The CDR3 bases are TGTGCCAGCTCACCGGAACCGGGACAGTCAAGTGGCGGCAGCAATGAGCAGTTCTTC. This codes for CASSPEPGQSSGGSNEQFF.

A word on this clone: The junction does not match germline at one end; this may be a read error. The chain uses TRBV5-4 and TRBJ1-1, with 7 bases that match TRBD1. Germline values: CDR1 SGHNT, CDR2 YYREEE (reference sequence). This CDR3 is built from 12 residues. CDR3 DNA sequence: TGTGCCTGCAGGGGGGGGAACACTGAAGCTTTCTTT. This sequence encodes CACRGGNTEAFF.

Only one count was recorded for this clone. This rearrangement joins TRBV5-1 to TRBJ2-1; 9 positions agree with TRBD1. The CDR3 totals 15 residues. CDR1 and CDR2 from the germline V gene are SGHRS and YFSETQ. V was pared by 3 bases and J by 7 bases, with 8 bases of the junction left unmatched. In DNA form, the CDR3 reads TGCGCCAGCAGCTGGGCCGGACAGGGGAGTAATGAGCAGTTCTTC. Residues: CASSWAGQGSNEQFF.